This TCR beta chain was captured by sequencing in a study of blood T cell repertoires in COVID-19. On the study more broadly: The United States, Italy and Spain were the sources of the acute and convalescent COVID-19 samples. T cells, B-cell-depleted T cells, or PBMCs supplied cDNA or gDNA.

Authors' data handling: Nucleated cell number was recorded as an estimate derived from reference gene primer amplification. The repertoire was sequenced with immunoSEQ multiplex PCR; TCRdb's copy has only in-frame clones and lacks some. The DNA gave D and trimming, while V, J and clone size come from that table. Of under 300,000 clones listed, about four fifths are singletons. The CDR3 loop spans 16 amino acids. The germline CDR1 and CDR2 sequences are SGDLS and YYNGEE. Unmatched junction bases numbered 11, after V lost 1 base and J lost 6 bases. The chain recombines TRBV9 with TRBJ1-2; 8 bases match TRBD1. The material sequenced was peripheral blood. This TCR came from a woman aged 55-69 years with active or convalescent COVID-19. In DNA, the CDR3 is TGTGCCAGCAGCGTATCCCTGGGCCAGGGGGCCGATGGCTACACCTTC. This translates into CASSVSLGQGADGYTF. The variable domain in full, with the rest retrieved from reference TRBV9 and TRBJ1-2, is DSGVTQTPKHLITATGQRVTLRCSPRSGDLSVYWYQQSLDQGLQFLIQYYNGEERAKGNILERFSAQQFPDLHSELNLSSLELGDSALYFCASSVSLGQGADGYTFGSGTRLTVV.